This TCR beta chain came from a study of blood T cell repertoires in COVID-19. This CDR3 has 14 amino acids. Per germline, CDR1 LNHDA and CDR2 SQIVND (reference sequence). The V segment lost 5 bases and the J segment 5 bases; nucleotides outside the gene matches: 3. The table came from immunoSEQ multiplex PCR; TCRdb's copy has only in-frame clones and leaves some out. The sample contains around 80,000 clones, 70% to 90% of which appear only once. The chain links TRBV19 to TRBJ2-2; TRBD1 agrees at 9 bases. The specimen sequenced was peripheral blood. The receptor's source is a man at least 80 years old with active or convalescent COVID-19. The CDR3 spells CASSDRGGTGELFF. The CDR3 nucleotides read TGTGCCAGTAGTGACAGGGGGGGGACCGGGGAGCTGTTTTTT.